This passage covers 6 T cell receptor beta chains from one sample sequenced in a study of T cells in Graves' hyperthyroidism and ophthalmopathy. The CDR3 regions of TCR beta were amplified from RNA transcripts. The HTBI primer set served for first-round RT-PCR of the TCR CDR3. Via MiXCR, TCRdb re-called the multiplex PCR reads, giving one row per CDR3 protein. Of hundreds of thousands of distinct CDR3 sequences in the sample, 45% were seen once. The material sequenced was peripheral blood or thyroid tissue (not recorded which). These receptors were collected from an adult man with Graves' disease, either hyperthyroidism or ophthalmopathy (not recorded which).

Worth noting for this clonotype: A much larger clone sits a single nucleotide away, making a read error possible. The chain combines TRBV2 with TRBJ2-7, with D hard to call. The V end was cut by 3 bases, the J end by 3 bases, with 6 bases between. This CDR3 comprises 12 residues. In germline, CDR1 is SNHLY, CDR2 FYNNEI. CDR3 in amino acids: CASSDRFYEQYF. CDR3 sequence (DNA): TGTGCCAGCAGTGACAGGTTCTACGAGCAGTACTTC.

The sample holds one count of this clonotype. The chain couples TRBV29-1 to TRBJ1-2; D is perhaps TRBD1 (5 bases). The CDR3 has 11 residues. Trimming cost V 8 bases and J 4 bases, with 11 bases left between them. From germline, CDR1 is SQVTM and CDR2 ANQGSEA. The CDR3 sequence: CSLGQAYGYTF. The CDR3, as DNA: TGCAGCTTGGGGCAGGCCTATGGCTACACCTTC. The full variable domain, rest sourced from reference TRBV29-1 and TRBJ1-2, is SAVISQKPSRDICQRGTSLTIQCQVDSQVTMMFWYRQQPGQSLTLIATANQGSEATYESGFVIDKFPISRPNLTFSTLTVSNMSPEDSSIYLCSLGQAYGYTFGSGTRLTVV.

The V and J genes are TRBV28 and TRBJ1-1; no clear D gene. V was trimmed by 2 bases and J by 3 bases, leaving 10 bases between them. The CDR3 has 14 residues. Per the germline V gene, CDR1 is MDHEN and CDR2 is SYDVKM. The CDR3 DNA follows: TGTGCCAGCAGTTTAGGGATAGACGACACTGAAGCTTTCTTT. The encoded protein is CASSLGIDDTEAFF.

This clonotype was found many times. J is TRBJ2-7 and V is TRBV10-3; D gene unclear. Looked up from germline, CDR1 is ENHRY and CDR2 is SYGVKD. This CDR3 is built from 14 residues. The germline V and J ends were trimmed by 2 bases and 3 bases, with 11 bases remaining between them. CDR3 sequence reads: CAISERASGYEQYF. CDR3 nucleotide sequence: TGTGCCATCAGTGAGCGGGCGAGTGGCTACGAGCAGTACTTC.

CDR3 nucleotide sequence: TGCAGCGCTGGAGAGGCCTATGAGACCCAGTACTTC. It is translated as CSAGEAYETQYF. This chain links TRBV29-1 with TRBJ2-5; D remains unclear. Trimming stripped 7 bases from V and 5 bases from J, with 14 bases between. The CDR3 is made up of 12 amino acids. CDR1 SQVTM and CDR2 ANQGSEA come from the germline V gene.

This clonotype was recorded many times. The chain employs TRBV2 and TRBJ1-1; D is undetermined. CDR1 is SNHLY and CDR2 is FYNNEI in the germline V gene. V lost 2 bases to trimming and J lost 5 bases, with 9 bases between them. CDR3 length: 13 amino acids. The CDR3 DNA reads TGTGCCAGCAGTGAACGGCGGCAGACTGAAGCTTTCTTT. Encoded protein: CASSERRQTEAFF.